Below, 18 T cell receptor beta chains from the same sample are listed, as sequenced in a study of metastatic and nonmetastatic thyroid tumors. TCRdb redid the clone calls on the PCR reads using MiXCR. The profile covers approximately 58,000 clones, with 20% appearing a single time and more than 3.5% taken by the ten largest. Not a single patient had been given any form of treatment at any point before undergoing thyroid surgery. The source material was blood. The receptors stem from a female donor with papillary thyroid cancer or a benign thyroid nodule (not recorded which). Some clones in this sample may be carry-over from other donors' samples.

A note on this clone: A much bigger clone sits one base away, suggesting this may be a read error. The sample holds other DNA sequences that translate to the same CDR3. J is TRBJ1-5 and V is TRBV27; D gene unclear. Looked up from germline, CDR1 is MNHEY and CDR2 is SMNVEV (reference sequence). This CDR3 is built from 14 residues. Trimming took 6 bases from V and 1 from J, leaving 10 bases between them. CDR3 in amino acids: CASRTGKSNQPQHF. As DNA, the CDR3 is TGTGCCAGCAGGACGGGGAAAAGCAATCAGCCCCAGCATTTT.

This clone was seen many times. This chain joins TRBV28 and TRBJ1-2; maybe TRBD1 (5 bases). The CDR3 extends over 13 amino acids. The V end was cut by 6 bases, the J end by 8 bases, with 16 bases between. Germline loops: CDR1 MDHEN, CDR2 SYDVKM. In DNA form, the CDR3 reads TGTGCCAGCAGCCGACCAGGGAAGGGGGGCTACACCTTC. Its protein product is CASSRPGKGGYTF.

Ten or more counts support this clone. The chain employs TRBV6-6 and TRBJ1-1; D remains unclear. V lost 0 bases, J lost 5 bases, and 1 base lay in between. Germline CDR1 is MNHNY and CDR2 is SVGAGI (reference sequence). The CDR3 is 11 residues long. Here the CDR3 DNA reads TGTGCCAGCAGTTACTCTACTGAAGCTTTCTTT. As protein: CASSYSTEAFF.

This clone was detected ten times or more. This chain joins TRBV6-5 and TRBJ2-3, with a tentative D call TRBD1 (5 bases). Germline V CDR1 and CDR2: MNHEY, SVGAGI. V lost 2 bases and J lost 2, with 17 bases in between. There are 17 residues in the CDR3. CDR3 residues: CASSYGPGLPATDTQYF. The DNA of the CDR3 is TGTGCCAGCAGTTACGGGCCAGGGTTGCCTGCCACAGATACGCAGTATTTT.

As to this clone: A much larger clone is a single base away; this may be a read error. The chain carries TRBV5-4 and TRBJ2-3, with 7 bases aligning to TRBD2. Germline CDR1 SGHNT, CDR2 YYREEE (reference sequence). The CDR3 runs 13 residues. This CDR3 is CAISPTSADTQYF. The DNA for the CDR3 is TGTGCCATCAGCCCCACTAGCGCAGATACGCAGTATTTT.

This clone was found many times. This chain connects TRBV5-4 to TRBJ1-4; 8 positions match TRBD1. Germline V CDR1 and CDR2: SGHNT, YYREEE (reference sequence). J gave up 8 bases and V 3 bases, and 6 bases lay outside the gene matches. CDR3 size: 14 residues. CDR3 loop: CASSYDRGGEKLFF. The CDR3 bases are TGTGCCAGCAGCTACGACAGGGGCGGCGAAAAACTGTTTTTT.

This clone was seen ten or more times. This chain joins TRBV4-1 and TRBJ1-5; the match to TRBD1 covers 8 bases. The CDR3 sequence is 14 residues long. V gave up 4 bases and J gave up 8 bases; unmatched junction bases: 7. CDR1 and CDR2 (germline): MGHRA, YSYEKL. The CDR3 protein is CASSRPGTGEPQHF. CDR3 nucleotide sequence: TGCGCCAGCAGCCGTCCCGGGACAGGAGAGCCCCAGCATTTT.

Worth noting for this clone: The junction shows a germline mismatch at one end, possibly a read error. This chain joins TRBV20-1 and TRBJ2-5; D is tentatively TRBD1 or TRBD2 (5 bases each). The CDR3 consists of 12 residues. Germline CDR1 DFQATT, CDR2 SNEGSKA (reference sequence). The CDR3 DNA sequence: TGCAGTCCTACGGGACCAAAAGATACCCAGTACTTC. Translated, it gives CSPTGPKDTQYF.

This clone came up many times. CDR3 region: CASRPGDGTEAFF. CDR3 nucleotide sequence: TGTGCCAGCAGGCCCGGGGATGGCACTGAAGCTTTCTTT. The chain has TRBV6-1 and TRBJ1-1; D call uncertain. This CDR3 contains 13 residues. Per the germline V gene, CDR1 is MNHNS and CDR2 is SASEGT. Trimming pared 6 bases from V and 4 bases from J, leaving 12 bases between.

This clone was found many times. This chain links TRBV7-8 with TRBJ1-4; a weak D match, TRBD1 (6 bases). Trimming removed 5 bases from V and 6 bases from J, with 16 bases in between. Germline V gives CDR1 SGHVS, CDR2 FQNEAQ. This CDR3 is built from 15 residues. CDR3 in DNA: TGTGCCAGCAGCCCCCTCAGGGGTGTCGATGAAAAACTGTTTTTT. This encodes CASSPLRGVDEKLFF.

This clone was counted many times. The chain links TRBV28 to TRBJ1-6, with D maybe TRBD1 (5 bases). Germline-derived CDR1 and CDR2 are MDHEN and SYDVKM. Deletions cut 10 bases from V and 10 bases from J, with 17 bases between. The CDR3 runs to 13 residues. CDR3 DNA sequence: TGTGCCACCTACCCGGGGGGAGGCTCACCCCTCCACTTT. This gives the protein CATYPGGGSPLHF.

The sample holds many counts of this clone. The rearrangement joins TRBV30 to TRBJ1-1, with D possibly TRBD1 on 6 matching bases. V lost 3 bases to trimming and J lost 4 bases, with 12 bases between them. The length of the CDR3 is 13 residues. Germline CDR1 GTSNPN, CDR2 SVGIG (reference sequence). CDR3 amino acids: CAWRWGGGTEAFF. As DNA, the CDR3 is TGTGCCTGGAGATGGGGGGGCGGCACTGAAGCTTTCTTT.

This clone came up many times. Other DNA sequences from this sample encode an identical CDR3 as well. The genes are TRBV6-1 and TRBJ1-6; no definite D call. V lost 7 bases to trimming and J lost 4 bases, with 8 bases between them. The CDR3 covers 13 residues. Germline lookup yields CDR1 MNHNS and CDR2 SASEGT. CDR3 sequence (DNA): TGTGCCAGCACAAGGGCGTATAATTCACCCCTCCACTTT. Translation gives CASTRAYNSPLHF.

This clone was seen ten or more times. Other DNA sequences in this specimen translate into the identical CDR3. The CDR3 spells CASSLNRGLYEQYF. The CDR3, as DNA: TGTGCCAGCAGTTTAAACAGGGGGTTATACGAGCAGTACTTC. The genes are TRBV28 and TRBJ2-7, with TRBD1 matching over 8 bases. From germline, CDR1 is MDHEN and CDR2 SYDVKM. This CDR3 has 14 amino acids. V lost 2 bases to trimming and J lost 4 bases; unmatched junction nucleotides: 4.

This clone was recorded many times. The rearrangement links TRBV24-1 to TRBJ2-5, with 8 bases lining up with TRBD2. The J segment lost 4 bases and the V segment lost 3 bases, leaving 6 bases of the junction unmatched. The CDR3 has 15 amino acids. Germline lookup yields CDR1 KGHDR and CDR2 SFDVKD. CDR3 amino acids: CATSDPIAGTETQYF. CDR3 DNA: TGTGCCACCAGTGATCCCATAGCGGGAACAGAGACCCAGTACTTC.

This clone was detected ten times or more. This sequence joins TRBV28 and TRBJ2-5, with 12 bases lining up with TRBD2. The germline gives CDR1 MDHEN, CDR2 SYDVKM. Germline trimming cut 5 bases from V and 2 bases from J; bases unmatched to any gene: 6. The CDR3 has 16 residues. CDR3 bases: TGTGCCAGCAGTAGGGGACTAGCGGGTACACAAGAGACCCAGTACTTC. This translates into CASSRGLAGTQETQYF.

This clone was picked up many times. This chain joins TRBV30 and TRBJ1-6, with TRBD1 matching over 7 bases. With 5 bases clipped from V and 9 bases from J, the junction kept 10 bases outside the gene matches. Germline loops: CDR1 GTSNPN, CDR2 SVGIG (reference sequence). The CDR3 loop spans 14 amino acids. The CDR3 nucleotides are TGTGCCTGGGACATCAGACAGGGAGGTTCACCCCTCCACTTT. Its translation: CAWDIRQGGSPLHF.

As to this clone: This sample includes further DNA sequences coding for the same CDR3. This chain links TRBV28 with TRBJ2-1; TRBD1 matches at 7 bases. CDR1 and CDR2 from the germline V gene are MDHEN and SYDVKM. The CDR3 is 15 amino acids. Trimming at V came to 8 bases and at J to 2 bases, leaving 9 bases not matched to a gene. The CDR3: CASSTGTAAYNEQFF. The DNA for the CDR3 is TGTGCCAGCTCTACCGGGACAGCTGCCTACAATGAGCAGTTCTTC.